Reported below is one T cell receptor beta chain. Its antigen remains unidentified. Both 60 Vbeta primers and 13 Jbeta primers went into the PCR. Per the original methods: An analysis that came later counted roughly 87 million unique TCR beta chains, around 12 million shared. Assay: immunoSEQ multiplex PCR; the TCRdb copy retains only in-frame clones and omits some. That table supplies the V and J calls and clone size; D and trimming were determined from the DNA. The sample contains 120,000 or so clones, around 79% of which appear only once. This sample was taken from a study of cytomegalovirus exposure and HLA in healthy donors. Per germline, CDR1 ENHRY and CDR2 SYGVKD. The CDR3 is 13 residues long. V lost 8 bases, J lost 4 bases, and 7 bases stayed unmatched. Study results and limitations: Reports indicate that TCR beta sequences accurately predicted the HLA-A and HLA-B alleles of most subjects. A later analysis found common viral pathogens apparently linked to several of the most significant clusters.

The sample comprised PBMCs. This sequence was found in a woman between 40 and 50 years old in good health and CMV-seronegative. The chain couples TRBV10-3 to TRBJ2-7, with 8 nucleotides matching TRBD1. The CDR3 loop reads CAIGGGQAYEQYF. DNA of the CDR3: TGTGCCATCGGTGGGGGACAGGCATACGAGCAGTACTTC.